This TCR beta chain was sequenced for a study of blood T cells in healthy people across ages. Germline CDR1 MNHEY, CDR2 SMNVEV (reference sequence). Trimming took 6 bases from V and 0 from J, leaving 11 bases between them. The CDR3 spans 14 residues. Combining a sample-barcoded 5' primer with a J-beta primer mix, a second PCR ran for 7 to 11 cycles. TCRdb re-derived calls from the 5' RACE reads in MiXCR, one entry per CDR3 protein. The sample has over 550,000 distinct CDR3 sequences, about 30% seen once; the top ten hold 15% to 17%. Isolating PBMCs gave at least 6 million of these cells per sample. The J gene is TRBJ1-2, the V gene TRBV27; D is perhaps TRBD1 (5 bases). The receptor comes from a woman of 80 years or more in good health. Sequencing was performed on blood. The CDR3 DNA reads TGTGCCAGCAGGAGGGCAGGGACTAACTATGGCTACACCTTC. It is translated as CASRRAGTNYGYTF.